This T cell receptor (beta chain) was sequenced during a study of CD8 T cells in Susac syndrome. Reverse transcription of 0.5 to 1 ug RNA was performed with random hexamers. Coverage of TCR beta CDR3 amplification by immunoSEQ multiplex PCR extended to 54 Vbeta and 13 Jbeta. MiXCR, run by TCRdb on the immunoSEQ multiplex PCR reads, gives a single entry per CDR3 protein. This repertoire shows 250,000 or so distinct CDR3 sequences, 85% to 95% found once; its top ten account for roughly 0.072%. The CDR3 is made up of 16 amino acids. The trim removed 5 bases at V and 4 bases at J, leaving 11 bases unmatched. CDR1 and CDR2 (germline): MNHEY, SMNVEV (reference sequence). Sequencing of TCR beta covered CD8+ and CD4+ T cells obtained from blood.

This sequence originates from a human donor with multiple sclerosis. The chain has TRBV27 and TRBJ2-5; TRBD2 agrees at 9 bases. Sequencing used CD4+ T cells from PBMCs. The CDR3 here is CASSRGGAGGAETQYF. The CDR3 DNA reads as TGTGCCAGCAGTCGCGGGGGAGCGGGAGGCGCAGAGACCCAGTACTTC.